A selection of T cell receptor beta chains follows, all from one sample in a study of blood T cell repertoires in COVID-19. Data came from immunoSEQ multiplex PCR; TCRdb stores just in-frame clones and leaves some out. The sample lists about 230,000 clones; about nine tenths were seen once. Sequencing input: peripheral blood. These receptor sequences come from a man aged 50-60 years with COVID-19, enrolled during active disease. The CDR3 runs from the conserved cysteine through the conserved F or W. The D gene is left open where the match is weak. Not every row has a clone size; where given, it reads once, few, many or a size class.

cdr3_nt cdr3_aa j_call d_call clone_size v_call
TGTGCCAGCACCCCGGACAGGGGGCGCAACGAGCAGTACTTC CASTPDRGRNEQYF TRBJ2-7 TRBD1 . TRBV6-5
TGTGCCACCAGTGATTGGGACACCCGTTTACCAAATGAGCAGTTCTTC CATSDWDTRLPNEQFF TRBJ2-1 . . TRBV24-1
TGTGCCAGCGAGACCACAGTGTTCCCCTACGAGCAGTACTTC CASETTVFPYEQYF TRBJ2-7 . . TRBV6-5
TGCGCCAGCAGCTTACACGAGGAGACTGAAGCTTTCTTT CASSLHEETEAFF TRBJ1-1 . . TRBV5-1
TGTGCCAGCAGCCAAGTAGCGGGGCGCGCGTATCTTCAGCCCCAGCATTTT CASSQVAGRAYLQPQHF TRBJ1-5 . . TRBV14
TGCGCCAGCAAAGACAGGGAGAACACTGAAGCTTTCTTT CASKDRENTEAFF TRBJ1-1 TRBD1 . TRBV5-1
TGTGCCTGGGACGGGAGACAGAACATTCAGTACTTC CAWDGRQNIQYF TRBJ2-4 . . TRBV30
TGTGCCAGCAGTTCGACAGTTTTCTATGGCTACACCTTC CASSSTVFYGYTF TRBJ1-2 . . TRBV27
TGTGCCAGCAGTTACTCCGGGACAGGGGATTCACCCCTCCACTTT CASSYSGTGDSPLHF TRBJ1-6 TRBD1 . TRBV6-6
TGTGCCAGCATTGCCAGGGCCTACAATGAGCAGTTCTTC CASIARAYNEQFF TRBJ2-1 . once TRBV6-5
TGTGCCAGCTCGAGCGGAGGGTCCCACTACGAGCAGTACTTC CASSSGGSHYEQYF TRBJ2-7 . few TRBV9
TGCGCCAGCAGCTTGACGTCCGGAGCGAACACCGGGGAGCTGTTTTTT CASSLTSGANTGELFF TRBJ2-2 . . TRBV5-1
TGTGCCAGCTCACCACTAGGGGCAGGGAACACTGAAGCTTTCTTT CASSPLGAGNTEAFF TRBJ1-1 . . TRBV18
TGTGCCAGCAGCAGCCGGGGACTATTCTCTGGAAACACCATATATTTT CASSSRGLFSGNTIYF TRBJ1-3 . once TRBV7-9
TGCAGCGTTAGCCCCGGGTCTAGCAATCAGCCCCAGCATTTT CSVSPGSSNQPQHF TRBJ1-5 . . TRBV29-1
TGTGCCAGCAGCTTAAATCCGGGTATCGATGAGCAGTTCTTC CASSLNPGIDEQFF TRBJ2-1 . . TRBV7-3
TGTGCCAGCTCACCGTTCCGGGACTTTTTGGGGACCTATAATTCACCCCTCCACTTT CASSPFRDFLGTYNSPLHF TRBJ1-6 . . TRBV18
TGTGCCAGCACCATGGGGGGGGCTAGCGTTTACGAGCAGTACTTC CASTMGGASVYEQYF TRBJ2-7 . . TRBV2
TGTGCCAGCAGCTTCGACAGGGAGAATTCACCCCTCCACTTT CASSFDRENSPLHF TRBJ1-6 TRBD1 . TRBV5-4
TGTGCCAGCAGCTTAGGCGGTAATAGCAATCAGCCCCAGCATTTT CASSLGGNSNQPQHF TRBJ1-5 . . TRBV7-8
TGTGCCAGCAGCTTAGAACAGACCTATGGCTACACCTTC CASSLEQTYGYTF TRBJ1-2 . . TRBV7-9
TGTGCCAGCAGCCCTTCTGGAGGTAGCGGGCGATACGAGCAGTACTTC CASSPSGGSGRYEQYF TRBJ2-7 TRBD2 . TRBV4-2
TGCACCCGGAAGGCAGGGGGTAAGTACGAGCAGTACTTC CTRKAGGKYEQYF TRBJ2-7 TRBD1 . TRBV29-1
TGTGCCAGTACCAGTATCGAGGGGGCGTCTGGAAACACCATATATTTT CASTSIEGASGNTIYF TRBJ1-3 TRBD1 . TRBV19
TGTGCCTGGAGTGTAGCAGGGGGCGCGGTTGAGACCCAGTACTTC CAWSVAGGAVETQYF TRBJ2-5 TRBD1 . TRBV30
TGTGCCAGCAGCTTAGGGGGGGGAGGCGGCCAAGCGACCCAGTACTTC CASSLGGGGGQATQYF TRBJ2-5 TRBD2 . TRBV7-2
TGTGCCACCAGCAGGGCGGCTAGCGGGAGCCACGAGCAGTACTTC CATSRAASGSHEQYF TRBJ2-7 TRBD2 . TRBV15
TGCGCCAGCAGCTCTAGCGGGGGCAGCACCGGGGAGCTGTTTTTT CASSSSGGSTGELFF TRBJ2-2 TRBD2 . TRBV4-1
TGTGCCAGCCTCGGACAGGGGAGCACTGAAGCTTTCTTT CASLGQGSTEAFF TRBJ1-1 TRBD1 . TRBV2
TGCGCCAGCAGCCCCGGCGGCGGGTCCTACGAGCAGTACTTC CASSPGGGSYEQYF TRBJ2-7 . . TRBV5-1
TGTGCCAGCAGCTTGAATACATTTTACACTGAAGCTTTCTTT CASSLNTFYTEAFF TRBJ1-1 . . TRBV5-4
TGCGCCAGCAGTGAGTCCCGCGCAGGGGCGAACACTGAAGCTTTCTTT CASSESRAGANTEAFF TRBJ1-1 . . TRBV10-2
TGTGCCAGCAGTTACGACCCCGCTCCCGGGGACAGAGACGAGCAGTACTTC CASSYDPAPGDRDEQYF TRBJ2-7 TRBD1 . TRBV6-2/TRBV6-3
TGCGCCAGCAGCTTGGGGGCAGACTACGAGCAGTACTTC CASSLGADYEQYF TRBJ2-7 . . TRBV5-1
TGTGCCAGCAGTTACCCGGGGACACTTTACACCGGGGAGCTGTTTTTT CASSYPGTLYTGELFF TRBJ2-2 . . TRBV6-5
TGTGCCAGCTCACCATCGGTGGGGCTGGAGACCCAGTACTTC CASSPSVGLETQYF TRBJ2-5 . . TRBV18
TGCGCCAGCAGCTTGGACGCGGGAGAGATATACGAGCAGTACTTC CASSLDAGEIYEQYF TRBJ2-7 TRBD2 . TRBV5-1
TGCGCCAGCAGCTTTCGGACAGGGATCTCCTACGAGCAGTACTTC CASSFRTGISYEQYF TRBJ2-7 TRBD1 . TRBV5-1
TGTGCCAGCAGCCAAGCACGACTAGCGCCGACCGATACGCAGTATTTT CASSQARLAPTDTQYF TRBJ2-3 TRBD2 . TRBV4-2
TGTGCCAGCAGCTTAGGGGGACTAGCGGAGACCCAGTACTTC CASSLGGLAETQYF TRBJ2-5 TRBD2 . TRBV7-9
TGCGCCAGCAGCTTGGGGCTAGTCGGAGGGAGGTTGGAGACCCAGTACTTC CASSLGLVGGRLETQYF TRBJ2-5 . . TRBV5-1
TGTGCCAGCAGCTTGAGATCCAGGACACGTTGGTGGGGCACAGATACGCAGTATTTT CASSLRSRTRWWGTDTQYF TRBJ2-3 . . TRBV5-6
TGTGCCAGTAGTATGAGGTGGGCTAGCACCCCCGGAGAGCAGTACTTC CASSMRWASTPGEQYF TRBJ2-7 . . TRBV19
TGTGCCAGCAGCCCCGGACTGAGACTTAAAAACATTCAGTACTTC CASSPGLRLKNIQYF TRBJ2-4 . few TRBV11-2
TGTGCCAGTAGTGGGGCTGGCAATCAGCCCCAGCATTTT CASSGAGNQPQHF TRBJ1-5 . few TRBV19
TGTGCCAGCTCACAAGGTCAGCAGGGAAGCACAGATACGCAGTATTTT CASSQGQQGSTDTQYF TRBJ2-3 . . TRBV18
TGTGCCAGCAGCTCGAAGACAGATACTCGCAATCAGCCCCAGCATTTT CASSSKTDTRNQPQHF TRBJ1-5 . few TRBV7-8
TGTGCCAGCTCACAAATACAGGGGGAGCCATACGAGCAGTACTTC CASSQIQGEPYEQYF TRBJ2-7 TRBD1 . TRBV18
TGTGCCAGCTCACCACCTACTAGCGGGGGAAACAATGAGCAGTTCTTC CASSPPTSGGNNEQFF TRBJ2-1 TRBD2 . TRBV18
TGTGCCAGCAGCCAAGAGGGAGCGGGGGGCTACGAGCAGTACTTC CASSQEGAGGYEQYF TRBJ2-7 TRBD2 . TRBV4-2
TGTGCCAGCAGCCAGGGACTAGCGGACACAGATACGCAGTATTTT CASSQGLADTDTQYF TRBJ2-3 TRBD2 . TRBV7-6
TGTGCCAGCATCCCGGGACAGGGCGGTGAAAAACTGTTTTTT CASIPGQGGEKLFF TRBJ1-4 TRBD1 . TRBV6-5
TGTGCCAGCAGAAAACAGGGACTAGCGGGAGGGCGAGACAGCACAGATACGCAGTATTTT CASRKQGLAGGRDSTDTQYF TRBJ2-3 TRBD2 . TRBV2
TGTGCCAGCACCCCGGACAGTTCCTCCTACGAGCAGTACTTC CASTPDSSSYEQYF TRBJ2-7 . . TRBV7-8
TGCGCCAGCAGCGTGGAGGGGGAGACCCAGTACTTC CASSVEGETQYF TRBJ2-5 . . TRBV5-1